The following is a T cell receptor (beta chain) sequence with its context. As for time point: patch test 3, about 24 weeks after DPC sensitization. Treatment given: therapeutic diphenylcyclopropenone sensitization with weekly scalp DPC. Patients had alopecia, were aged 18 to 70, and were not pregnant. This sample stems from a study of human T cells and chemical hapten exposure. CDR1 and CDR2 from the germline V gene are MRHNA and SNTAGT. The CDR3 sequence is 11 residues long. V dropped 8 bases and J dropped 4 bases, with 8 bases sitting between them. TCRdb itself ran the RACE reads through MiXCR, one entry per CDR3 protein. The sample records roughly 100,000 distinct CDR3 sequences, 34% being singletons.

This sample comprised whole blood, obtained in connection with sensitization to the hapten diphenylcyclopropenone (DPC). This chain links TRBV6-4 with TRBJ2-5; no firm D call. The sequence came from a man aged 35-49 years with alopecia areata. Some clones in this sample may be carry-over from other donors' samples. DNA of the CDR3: TGTGCCAGCTTCCCAGGAGAGACCCAGTACTTC. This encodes CASFPGETQYF.